This note documents a single T cell receptor (beta chain) sequence. The V segment lost 3 bases and the J segment 5 bases; nucleotides outside the gene matches: 10. Germline CDR1 LNHDA, CDR2 SQIVND (reference sequence). This CDR3 is 15 amino acids long. This sample was taken from a study of cytotoxic CD8 clonotypes in ibrutinib-treated CLL. Clones were read by immunoSEQ multiplex PCR, and TCRdb kept only the in-frame ones, dropping some. The sample lists about 92,000 clones, about 74% occurring once. The sequencing here drew on PBMCs, taken after 24 months of ibrutinib treatment. This TCR derives from a human donor with chronic lymphocytic leukemia. This sequence joins TRBV19 and TRBJ2-7, with TRBD1 matching over 7 bases. The CDR3 protein is CASSMKDRPQDEQYF. Written as DNA, the CDR3 is TGTGCCAGTAGTATGAAGGACAGGCCCCAGGACGAGCAGTACTTC.